This TCR beta chain derives from a study of T cell responses to AZD1222 COVID-19 vaccine. Here immunoSEQ multiplex PCR was the method, and the copy in TCRdb shows in-frame clones only, minus some. The sample includes 110,000 to 150,000 clones, 70% to 90% of them seen just once. This CDR3 spans 16 amino acids. Losses at the gene ends were 2 bases for V and 1 base for J; bases not matched to a gene: 3. Germline V CDR1 and CDR2: SEHNR, FQNEAQ (reference sequence). The origin of this receptor is an adult in good health. The specimen was peripheral blood, collected on day 0 of AZD1222 vaccination. The J gene is TRBJ2-2, the V gene TRBV7-9, with 8 nucleotides matching TRBD1. The CDR3 protein is CASSLYGTGNTGELFF. The CDR3 region has the DNA TGTGCCAGCAGCTTATATGGGACAGGGAACACCGGGGAGCTGTTTTTT. The whole variable domain, remainder taken from reference TRBV7-9 and TRBJ2-2, is DTGVSQNPRHKITKRGQNVTFRCDPISEHNRLYWYRQTLGQGPEFLTYFQNEAQLEKSRLLSDRFSAERPKGSFSTLEIQRTEQGDSAMYLCASSLYGTGNTGELFFGEGSRLTVL.